The 24 T cell receptor beta chains below come from one sample, sequenced in a study of T cells in Graves' hyperthyroidism and ophthalmopathy. Amplified regions were TCR beta CDR3 sequences from RNA transcripts. Using the HTBI primer set, a first-round RT-PCR was run on the TCR CDR3. MiXCR, applied by TCRdb to the multiplex PCR reads, yields one record per CDR3 protein. Among approximately 630,000 distinct CDR3 sequences listed, 15% to 20% were seen once. The sample consisted of blood. Source of these receptors: a woman aged 25-40 years with Graves' hyperthyroidism.

This clonotype was picked up many times. DNA of the CDR3: TGTGCCAGGCCTCCCCGAGGCCCCTACGAGCAGTACTTC. This translates into CARPPRGPYEQYF. The chain joins TRBV28 to TRBJ2-7, with D unresolved. The V end was cut by 9 bases, the J end by 2 bases, with 14 bases between. The germline V gene encodes CDR1 MDHEN and CDR2 SYDVKM. The CDR3 totals 13 residues.

This clonotype was seen a handful of times. The chain couples TRBV28 to TRBJ2-7; 7 positions agree with TRBD1. The CDR3 has 15 residues. Germline assignment: CDR1 MDHEN and CDR2 SYDVKM. V lost 7 bases to trimming and J lost 3 bases; unmatched junction nucleotides: 12. Here the CDR3 reads CASTPHTGAVYEQYF. CDR3 DNA: TGTGCCAGCACCCCGCACACAGGGGCTGTCTACGAGCAGTACTTC.

This clonotype was counted only a few times. This rearrangement joins TRBV25-1 to TRBJ2-1; perhaps TRBD1 as D (5 bases). Germline V gene sequence: CDR1 MGHDK, CDR2 SYGVNS. V lost 5 bases, J lost 8 bases, and 13 bases lay in between. The CDR3 length is 13 residues. As DNA, the CDR3 is TGTGCCAGCAGTAGCCAGGGAAGTCATGAGCAGTTCTTC. It codes for CASSSQGSHEQFF.

This clonotype was observed a few times. This chain connects TRBV4-1 to TRBJ1-2; D is undetermined. From germline, CDR1 is MGHRA and CDR2 YSYEKL. The ends were cut back, 0 bases at V and 4 bases at J, with 18 bases in the middle. The CDR3 has 17 amino acids. The CDR3 reads CASSQDGRPMGSYGYTF. The CDR3 DNA follows: TGCGCCAGCAGCCAAGATGGCAGACCCATGGGTAGCTATGGCTACACCTTC.

This clonotype was counted a few times. This sequence joins TRBV4-1 and TRBJ2-7, with a possible D match to TRBD2 (6 bases). The CDR3 runs to 16 residues. Germline CDR1 reads MGHRA; CDR2 reads YSYEKL. The V end lost 0 bases, the J end lost 2 bases, and 14 bases lay between the germline ends. CDR3 in DNA: TGCGCCAGCAGCCAAGATTGGGGCGGGACCACCTACGAGCAGTACTTC. Amino acid sequence: CASSQDWGGTTYEQYF.

This clonotype occurred a few times. The chain uses TRBV20-1 and TRBJ2-7; D is perhaps TRBD2 (7 bases). CDR1 is DFQATT and CDR2 is SNEGSKA in the germline V gene (reference sequence). The CDR3 is made up of 12 amino acids. V gave up 8 bases and J gave up 2 bases, with 13 bases separating them. The CDR3 DNA follows: TGCAGTCTACAGGGACTAACCTACGAGCAGTACTTC. Its translation: CSLQGLTYEQYF.

CDR3 in DNA: TGCAGCGTTGAATTAGGCGGGGCCATCAATGAGCAGTTCTTC. Residues: CSVELGGAINEQFF. This chain connects TRBV29-1 to TRBJ2-1, with TRBD2 as a possible D gene (6 bases). Looked up from germline, CDR1 is SQVTM and CDR2 is ANQGSEA. There are 14 residues in the CDR3. Trimming removed 2 bases at V and 6 bases at J, with 14 bases between.

The rearrangement joins TRBV27 to TRBJ2-7; D unresolved. CDR3 length equals 13 residues. CDR1 and CDR2 (germline): MNHEY, SMNVEV (reference sequence). Trimming shortened V by 5 bases and J by 3 bases, and 11 bases separated the two germline ends. The CDR3 nucleotides read TGTGCCAGCAGTCCTCGGGTCCACTACGAGCAGTACTTC. Protein: CASSPRVHYEQYF.

Many counts were recorded for this clonotype. The chain uses TRBV28 and TRBJ2-1, with 11 bases aligning to TRBD2. V lost 6 bases to trimming and J lost 9 bases; unmatched junction nucleotides: 13. CDR1 MDHEN and CDR2 SYDVKM come from the germline V gene. The CDR3 consists of 16 residues. This chain's CDR3 is CASSTGGTSGLGEQFF. In DNA, the CDR3 is TGTGCCAGCAGCACCGGCGGGACTAGCGGTCTGGGTGAGCAGTTCTTC.

Written as DNA, the CDR3 is TGTGCCAGCAGTGACGGGACTAGCGGGGGACGAATACACAATGAGCAGTTCTTC. Translating it yields CASSDGTSGGRIHNEQFF. The genes are TRBV2 and TRBJ2-1; 14 bases are shared with TRBD2. The CDR3 covers 18 residues. Germline CDR1 and CDR2: SNHLY and FYNNEI. Trimming took 3 bases from V and 5 from J; bases not matched to a gene: 9.

This clonotype was found many times. The rearrangement links TRBV20-1 to TRBJ2-1; D unclear. Trimming removed 2 bases at V and 3 bases at J, with 8 bases between. CDR1 is DFQATT, CDR2 SNEGSKA, per germline (reference sequence). This CDR3 contains 13 residues. The CDR3 spells CSARPQSYNEQFF. CDR3 sequence (DNA): TGCAGTGCTAGACCGCAGAGCTACAATGAGCAGTTCTTC.

With regard to this clonotype: A clone one base away is much larger, so this may be a read error. The chain recombines TRBV29-1 with TRBJ2-5; weak D call: TRBD1 (7 bases). The ends were cut back, 0 bases at V and 4 bases at J, with 18 bases in the middle. Per the germline V gene, CDR1 is SQVTM and CDR2 is ANQGSEA. The CDR3 runs to 16 residues. CDR3 DNA: TGCAGCGTTGAAGATGAGACAGGGAGGTCGGGAGAGACCCAGTACTTC. It codes for CSVEDETGRSGETQYF.

This clonotype was counted ten times or more. The chain uses TRBV18 and TRBJ2-5, with D possibly TRBD1 on 5 matching bases. This CDR3 has 12 amino acids. V lost 8 bases to trimming and J lost 4 bases, with 11 bases between them. Germline V gene sequence: CDR1 KGHSH, CDR2 LQKENI. The DNA for the CDR3 is TGTGCCAGCAGCCCAAGGGGAGAGACCCAGTACTTC. This encodes CASSPRGETQYF. Full variable domain (remainder filled in from reference TRBV18 and TRBJ2-5): NAGVMQNPRHLVRRRGQEARLRCSPMKGHSHVYWYRQLPEEGLKFMVYLQKENIIDESGMPKERFSAEFPKEGPSILRIQQVVRGDSAAYFCASSPRGETQYFGPGTRLLVL.

The V call is TRBV3-1, the J call TRBJ2-7; 11 bases fit TRBD1. Germline trimming cut 6 bases from V and 6 bases from J; bases unmatched to any gene: 10. The CDR3 has 15 amino acids. The germline CDR1 and CDR2 sequences are LGHDT and YNNKEL (reference sequence). The CDR3 DNA reads TGTGCCAGCAGTCCCCGGGACAGGGGGTCAGTCGAGCAGTACTTC. Its protein product is CASSPRDRGSVEQYF.

The table lists this clonotype with many counts. This chain links TRBV7-8 with TRBJ2-7, with TRBD1 matching 7 bases. This CDR3 contains 15 residues. Germline V CDR1 and CDR2: SGHVS, FQNEAQ. V dropped 1 base and J dropped 2; count of bases not matched to a gene: 5. The CDR3 spells CASSLDPGQPYEQYF. Written as DNA, the CDR3 is TGTGCCAGCAGCTTAGATCCGGGACAGCCCTACGAGCAGTACTTC.

This clonotype has a count of ten or more. The rearrangement links TRBV30 to TRBJ1-4; maybe TRBD1 (6 bases). The CDR3 contains 13 residues. Germline CDR1 GTSNPN, CDR2 SVGIG (reference sequence). The germline V and J ends were trimmed by 2 bases and 7 bases, with 11 bases remaining between them. The CDR3 spells CAWSKGDTEKLFF. As DNA, the CDR3 is TGTGCCTGGAGTAAGGGGGATACTGAAAAACTGTTTTTT.

Worth noting for this clonotype: The junction and the germline gene differ at one end; a read error may be behind it. The J gene is TRBJ1-2, the V gene TRBV6-5, with D possibly matching TRBD1 (5 bases). This CDR3 region has 16 residues. The germline CDR1 and CDR2 sequences are MNHEY and SVGAGI. CDR3 nucleotide sequence: TGTGTCAGCAGTTACGGGCCGGGACGGACCCGCTATGGCTACACCTTC. It yields the protein CVSSYGPGRTRYGYTF.

V and J are TRBV29-1 and TRBJ1-2; no definite D call. The CDR3 spans 13 residues. Looked up from germline, CDR1 is SQVTM and CDR2 is ANQGSEA. Trimming took off 5 bases at V and 2 bases at J, with 12 bases between the two ends. The CDR3 DNA reads TGCAGCGTTCTAATACCACGGAACTATGGCTACACCTTC. Encoded protein: CSVLIPRNYGYTF.

This clonotype has ten or more counts. The chain carries TRBV20-1 and TRBJ2-1; D might be TRBD1 or TRBD2, each matching 6 bases. Germline V gene lookup returns CDR1 DFQATT and CDR2 SNEGSKA (reference sequence). The CDR3 length is 12 residues. The V and J ends lost 3 bases and 10 bases respectively, with 13 bases between them. CDR3 bases: TGCAGTGCTAGGAGGGGGGTAAGGGAGCAGTTCTTC. Translated: CSARRGVREQFF.

At least ten counts were recorded for this clonotype. The chain carries TRBV7-8 and TRBJ1-4; D is uncertain. V lost 4 bases to trimming and J lost 8 bases, with 17 bases between them. Germline V CDR1 and CDR2: SGHVS, FQNEAQ. The CDR3 covers 15 residues. The CDR3 here is CASSSKGAHGEKLFF. DNA of the CDR3: TGTGCCAGCAGCTCGAAGGGTGCACACGGGGAAAAACTGTTTTTT.

This clonotype was detected ten times or more. CDR3 sequence reads: CASSDTGTSASQETQYF. The CDR3 bases are TGTGCCAGCAGTGATACCGGGACTAGCGCCTCACAAGAGACCCAGTACTTC. The V gene is TRBV2, the J gene TRBJ2-5; 10 bases are shared with TRBD2. Per germline, CDR1 SNHLY and CDR2 FYNNEI. The CDR3 totals 17 residues. The trim removed 3 bases at V and 2 bases at J, leaving 9 bases unmatched.

Only a few counts were recorded for this clonotype. This chain links TRBV9 with TRBJ1-4; tentative D call: TRBD1 (5 bases). Germline lookup yields CDR1 SGDLS and CDR2 YYNGEE. V lost 1 base and J lost 0, with 7 bases in between. The CDR3 covers 15 residues. CDR3 nucleotide sequence: TGTGCCAGCAGCGTATGGGGGGCAACTAATGAAAAACTGTTTTTT. Amino acids: CASSVWGATNEKLFF.

In this sample, this clonotype turned up many times. The J gene is TRBJ2-1, the V gene TRBV7-2, with 14 bases lining up with TRBD2. J lost 14 bases, V lost 5 bases, and 11 bases had no gene match. This CDR3 region has 15 residues. CDR1 and CDR2 (germline): SGHTA, FQGNSA. The CDR3 nucleotides read TGTGCCAGCAGCCCCGGACTAGCGGGAGGATCGAAGGAGTTCTTC. This codes for CASSPGLAGGSKEFF.

This clonotype appeared a few times. Just one base apart from a much larger clone, this may be a read error. V gene TRBV28 combines with J gene TRBJ2-5; 7 bases line up with TRBD1. After removal of 10 bases from V and 1 base from J, the junction contained 15 bases not matched to a gene. From germline, CDR1 is MDHEN and CDR2 SYDVKM. The CDR3 totals 16 residues. DNA for the CDR3: TGTGCCATGACAGGAATCGGGACAGCCTCCCAAGAGACCCAGTACTTC. Its translation is CAMTGIGTASQETQYF.